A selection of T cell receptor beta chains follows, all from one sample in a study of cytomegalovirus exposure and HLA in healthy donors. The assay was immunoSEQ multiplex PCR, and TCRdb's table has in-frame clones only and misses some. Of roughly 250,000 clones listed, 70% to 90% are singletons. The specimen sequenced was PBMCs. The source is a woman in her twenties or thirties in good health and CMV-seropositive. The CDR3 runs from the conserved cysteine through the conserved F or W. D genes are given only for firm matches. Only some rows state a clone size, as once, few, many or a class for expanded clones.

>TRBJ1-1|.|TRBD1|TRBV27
TGTGCCAGCAGACGGGCAGGGACAGGTGAAGCTTTCTTT
CASRRAGTGEAFF
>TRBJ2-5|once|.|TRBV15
TGTGCCACCAGCAGAGATCCACAGGCCAGGGAGACCCAGTACTTC
CATSRDPQARETQYF
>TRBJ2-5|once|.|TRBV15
TGTGCCACCAGCAGAGATCGACTGACTCAAGAGACCCAGTACTTC
CATSRDRLTQETQYF
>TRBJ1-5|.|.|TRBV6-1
TGTGCCAGCCAAAGAAGGGGGTCGGGTCAGCCCCAGCATTTT
CASQRRGSGQPQHF
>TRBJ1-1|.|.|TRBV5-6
TGTGCCAGCAGCTTGCCAGAGAACACTGAAGCTTTCTTT
CASSLPENTEAFF
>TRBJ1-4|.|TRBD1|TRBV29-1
TGCAGCGCCCAAAAAACAGGGGCAACTAATGAAAAACTGTTTTTT
CSAQKTGATNEKLFF
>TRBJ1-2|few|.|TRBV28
TGTGCCAGCAGTTTTGAGGGTAGGGACTATGGCTACACCTTC
CASSFEGRDYGYTF
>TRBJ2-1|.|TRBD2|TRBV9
TGTGCCAGCAGCGTAGCCCCACGGGAGGGGGGCGATGAGCAGTTCTTC
CASSVAPREGGDEQFF
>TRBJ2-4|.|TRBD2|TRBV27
TGTGCCAGCAGTCCATACCCACAGGCTAGCGGGAGAAACATTCAGTACTTC
CASSPYPQASGRNIQYF
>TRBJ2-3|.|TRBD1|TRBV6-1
TGTGCCAGCAGCCCCCGGGACAGGGGCACAGATACGCAGTATTTT
CASSPRDRGTDTQYF
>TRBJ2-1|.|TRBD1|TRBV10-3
TGTGCCATCAGTGTCCGGGACAGGGGATCTGATGAGCAGTTCTTC
CAISVRDRGSDEQFF
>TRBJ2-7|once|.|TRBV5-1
TGCGCCAGCAGCCAAGAGACCTACGAGCAGTACTTC
CASSQETYEQYF
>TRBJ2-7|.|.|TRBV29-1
TGCAGCGTGACAGAGACTAGCTCCTACGAGCAGTACTTC
CSVTETSSYEQYF
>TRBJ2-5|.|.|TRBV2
TGTGCCAGCAGTACTGGGAAATACGTACAGGGGACCCAGTACTTC
CASSTGKYVQGTQYF
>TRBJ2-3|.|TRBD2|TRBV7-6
TGTGCCAGCAGCCCCCTCGGGACTAGCGGGAGGGGGCCGGATACGCAGTATTTT
CASSPLGTSGRGPDTQYF
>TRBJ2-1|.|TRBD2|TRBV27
TGTGCCAGCAGTTTAAGAGCGGGAGGGGCCCTAAATGAGCAGTTCTTC
CASSLRAGGALNEQFF
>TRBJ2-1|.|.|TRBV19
TGTGCCAGTAGTATCCCATCACTGTACAATGAGCAGTTCTTC
CASSIPSLYNEQFF
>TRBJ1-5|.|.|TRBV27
TGTGCCAGCAGCCCGACAGACGCTAGCAATCAGCCCCAGCATTTT
CASSPTDASNQPQHF
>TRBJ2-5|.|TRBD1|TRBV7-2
TGTGCCAGCAGCCGGGGACAGAAAGAGACCCAGTACTTC
CASSRGQKETQYF
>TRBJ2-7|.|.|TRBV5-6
TGTGCCAGCAGCTTGCGACAAGACTACGAGCAGTACTTC
CASSLRQDYEQYF
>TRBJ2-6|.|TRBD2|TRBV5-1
TGCGCCAGCAGCACCGGGACTAACTCTGGGGCCAACGTCCTGACTTTC
CASSTGTNSGANVLTF
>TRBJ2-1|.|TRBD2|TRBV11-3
TGTGCCAGCAGCTCCCGGGGGGGGAATCTAGCGGGCTACAATGAGCAGTTCTTC
CASSSRGGNLAGYNEQFF
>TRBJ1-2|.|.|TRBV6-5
TGTGCCAGCAGATCCGCAGGGTACCCTGGCTACACCTTC
CASRSAGYPGYTF
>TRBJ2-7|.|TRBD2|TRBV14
TGTGCCAGCAGCCAAGCCGGCCTGGGACTAGCGACCGGGAGGGTCGAGCAGTACTTC
CASSQAGLGLATGRVEQYF
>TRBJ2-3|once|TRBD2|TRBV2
TGTGCCACACAAGGGACTTCCTGGGAAATAGCGGGGACAGATACGCAGTATTTT
CATQGTSWEIAGTDTQYF
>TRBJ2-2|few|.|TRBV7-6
TGTGCCAGCAGCCTAGTCTCGGCCGGGGAGCTGTTTTTT
CASSLVSAGELFF
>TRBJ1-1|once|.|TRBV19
TGTGCCAGTAGAGGCAGGGGAGGGGTCCCTGAAGCTTTCTTT
CASRGRGGVPEAFF
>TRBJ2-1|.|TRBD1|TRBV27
TGTGCCACCCTCCGACAGGGGGGATACAATGAGCAGTTCTTC
CATLRQGGYNEQFF
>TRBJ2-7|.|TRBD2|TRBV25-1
TGTGCCAGCAGCCGGCCAGCGGGGGAGCAGTACTTC
CASSRPAGEQYF
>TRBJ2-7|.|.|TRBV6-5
TGTGCCAGCAGTTACGAGGGCCACGAGCAGTACTTC
CASSYEGHEQYF
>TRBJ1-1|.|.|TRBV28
TGTGCCAGCAGTCCCCCGTTCCCTCCTGCTGAAGCTTTCTTT
CASSPPFPPAEAFF
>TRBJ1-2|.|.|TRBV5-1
TGCGCCAGCAGCTTGGGCCCAGGCAGGGGTAACTATGGCTACACCTTC
CASSLGPGRGNYGYTF
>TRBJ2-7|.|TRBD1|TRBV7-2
TGTGCCAGCAAAACCGGGACAGGGTCCTCCTACGAGCAGTACTTC
CASKTGTGSSYEQYF
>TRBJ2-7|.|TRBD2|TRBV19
TGTGCCAGTAGTAGGACTAGCGGGTCCTACGAGCAGTACTTC
CASSRTSGSYEQYF
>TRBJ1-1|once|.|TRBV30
TGTGCCTGGAGTGTATCAGGGGTTAACACTGAAGCTTTCTTT
CAWSVSGVNTEAFF